A selection of T cell receptor beta chains follows, all from one sample in a study of graft-versus-host responses after intestinal transplantation. Here immunoSEQ multiplex PCR was the method, and the copy in TCRdb shows in-frame clones only, minus some. Seen here are about 29,000 clones, nearly 90% observed once, and the top ten hold around a tenth. Sequencing used PBMCs, obtained approximately 460 days after intestinal transplantation. The source is a human patient who received an intestinal transplant, so some T cells may come from the graft donor. The CDR3 runs from the conserved cysteine through the conserved F or W. Fields, in order: V gene, clone size, CDR3 protein. The size field is filled for only some rows; it gives once, few, many or a size class.

TRBV6-5 | NA | CASSLGVMDGYTF
TRBV27 | NA | CASSLSRGTYEQYF
TRBV6-5 | NA | CASSLSGTAAYEQYF
TRBV5-1 | NA | CASSSGPGSGYTF
TRBV7-9 | NA | CASSLVPGNEQFF
TRBV7-9 | NA | CASSPSTDTQYF
TRBV6-1 | NA | CASSSPRRNQPQHF
TRBV2 | NA | CASNRQGASGELFF
TRBV2 | NA | CASSEAPRGDNEQFF
TRBV11-3 | once | CASSLRERGTGWYF
TRBV4-1 | NA | CASSRYDTGYEQYF
TRBV6-6 | NA | CASRRTRERYEQYF
TRBV9 | NA | CASSADLGNQPQHF
TRBV30 | NA | CAWRMLDRENIQYF
TRBV19 | NA | CASSEGPNQPQHF
TRBV28 | NA | CASSPAGTDYYEQYF
TRBV6-4 | NA | CASSDQDTGELFF